This T cell receptor beta chain was found in a study of T cells in Graves' hyperthyroidism and ophthalmopathy. The blood sample was taken at first hyperthyroidism diagnosis, before any ophthalmopathy symptoms. The CDR3 totals 15 residues. Germline V gene data show CDR1 as GTSNPN and CDR2 as SVGIG (reference sequence). V trimming: 3 bases; J trimming: 3 bases; junction bases outside the gene matches: 3. From RNA transcripts, TCR beta CDR3 regions were amplified. Initially, a first-round RT-PCR of the TCR CDR3 employed the HTBI primer set. TCRdb re-called the multiplex PCR reads with MiXCR, one entry per CDR3 protein. The sample contains about 580,000 distinct CDR3 sequences, roughly 14% of which appear only once.

Specimen: blood. The chain uses TRBV30 and TRBJ2-3, with 13 nucleotides matching TRBD2. This TCR came from a woman between 25 and 40 years old with Graves' hyperthyroidism that later progressed to Graves' ophthalmopathy. CDR3: CAWSPTSGRTDTQYF. The CDR3 nucleotides read TGTGCCTGGAGCCCGACTAGCGGGAGGACAGATACGCAGTATTTT.